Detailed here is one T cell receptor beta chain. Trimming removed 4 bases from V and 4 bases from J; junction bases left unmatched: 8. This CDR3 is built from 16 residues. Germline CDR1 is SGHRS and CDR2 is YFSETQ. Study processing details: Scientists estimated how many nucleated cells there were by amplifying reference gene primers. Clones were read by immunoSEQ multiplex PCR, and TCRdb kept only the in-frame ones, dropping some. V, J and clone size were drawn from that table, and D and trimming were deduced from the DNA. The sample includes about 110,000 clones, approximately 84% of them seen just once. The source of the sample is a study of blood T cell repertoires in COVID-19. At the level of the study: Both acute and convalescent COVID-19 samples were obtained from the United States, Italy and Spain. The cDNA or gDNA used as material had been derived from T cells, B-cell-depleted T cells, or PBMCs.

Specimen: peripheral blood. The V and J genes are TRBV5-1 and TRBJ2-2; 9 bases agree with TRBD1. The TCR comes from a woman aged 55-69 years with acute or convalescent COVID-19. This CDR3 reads CASSPEDRGVTGELFF. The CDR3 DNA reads TGCGCCAGCAGCCCGGAGGACAGGGGAGTCACCGGGGAGCTGTTTTTT.